A selection of T cell receptor beta chains follows, all from one sample in a study of cytomegalovirus exposure and HLA in healthy donors. Sequencing was performed with immunoSEQ multiplex PCR; in TCRdb, only in-frame clones are kept and a portion is missing. The sample carries 200,000 to 300,000 clones, around four fifths recorded once. Specimen: PBMCs. All receptors come from a woman aged 40 to 50 in good health and CMV-seropositive. The CDR3 runs from the conserved cysteine through the conserved F or W. D genes are given only for firm matches. Clone size is not always given. Where it is, it says once, few, many or a class for expanded clones.

j_gene | d_gene | v_gene | abundance | CDR3nt | CDR3aa
TRBJ2-1 | TRBD2 | TRBV25-1 | . | TGTGCCAGCAGTAACTATAAGACTAGCGGGGCGATCAATGAGCAGTTCTTC | CASSNYKTSGAINEQFF
TRBJ2-2 | . | TRBV7-9 | . | TGTGCCAGCAGTTTAGATCATACCGGGGAGCTGTTTTTT | CASSLDHTGELFF
TRBJ2-1 | TRBD2 | TRBV6-1 | . | TGTGCCAGCAGTGAAAGGGGACTAGCTTTGAATGAGCAGTTCTTC | CASSERGLALNEQFF
TRBJ1-1 | . | TRBV27 | . | TGTGCCAGCAGTTTCGAGGGGAACACTGAAGCTTTCTTT | CASSFEGNTEAFF
TRBJ2-2 | TRBD1 | TRBV29-1 | . | TGCAGCGTTGGGACAGGGGGCCTGAACACCGGGGAGCTGTTTTTT | CSVGTGGLNTGELFF
TRBJ1-4 | TRBD1 | TRBV27 | once | TGTGCCAGCAGTTTAATCGGGGGACAGGGAACTAATGAAAAACTGTTTTTT | CASSLIGGQGTNEKLFF
TRBJ2-1 | . | TRBV30 | . | TGTGCCTGGAGTGTACGTCAGTCCTCCTACAATGAGCAGTTCTTC | CAWSVRQSSYNEQFF
TRBJ1-4 | . | TRBV19 | . | TGTGCCAGTAACCCAGTTCCGGGAGGTTTTAATGAAAAACTGTTTTTT | CASNPVPGGFNEKLFF
TRBJ2-3 | . | TRBV29-1 | once | TGCAGCGTTGCGGGAAGCACAGATACGCAGTATTTT | CSVAGSTDTQYF
TRBJ2-1 | TRBD2 | TRBV11-1 | . | TGTGCCAGCAGCCCATGGGGTAGCGGGAGAGAGCAGTTCTTC | CASSPWGSGREQFF
TRBJ2-7 | TRBD2 | TRBV6-1 | . | TGTGCCAGCAGTGTAGCGGGAGGAAGTGGGGACTCCTACGAGCAGTACTTC | CASSVAGGSGDSYEQYF
TRBJ1-1 | TRBD1 | TRBV5-1 | . | TGCGCCAGCAGCGCCACCTATCAACAGGGGCCGGGGAACACTGAAGCTTTCTTT | CASSATYQQGPGNTEAFF
TRBJ2-7 | TRBD2 | TRBV20-1 | . | TGCAGTGCTCCCGGACTAGTCGAGCAGTACTTC | CSAPGLVEQYF
TRBJ2-1 | . | TRBV29-1 | . | TGCAGCGTTGGACCGGGACTCATAGGTGGCAATGAGCAGTTCTTC | CSVGPGLIGGNEQFF
TRBJ2-7 | TRBD2 | TRBV6-6 | . | TGTGCCAGCACTGCTAGCGGAAACTCCTACGAGCAGTACTTC | CASTASGNSYEQYF
TRBJ2-7 | TRBD1 | TRBV4-3 | few | TGCGCCAGCAGCCAAGATGGGGGGACAGGGAGGTTC | CASSQDGGTGRF
TRBJ2-3 | . | TRBV5-6 | once | TGTGCCAGCAGCGCACTAGCTATAACAGATACGCAGTATTTT | CASSALAITDTQYF
TRBJ2-7 | . | TRBV19 | . | TGTGCCAGTAGTATTGTCCGGTTAGGGAGATACGAGCAGTACTTC | CASSIVRLGRYEQYF
TRBJ2-3 | TRBD1 | TRBV5-6 | . | TGTGCCAGCAGCCTGGGGACAGGGGCCAGCACAGATACGCAGTATTTT | CASSLGTGASTDTQYF
TRBJ2-1 | . | TRBV7-6 | . | TGTGCCAGCAGCTCCACACCGGTTGGCGGTGAGCAGTTCTTC | CASSSTPVGGEQFF
TRBJ1-5 | . | TRBV2 | few | TGTGCCAGCAGTGGCCGGACACCCACATTCCAGCCCCAGCATTTT | CASSGRTPTFQPQHF
TRBJ2-1 | TRBD1 | TRBV11-3 | . | TGTGCCAGCAGCTTCCGGACAGGGCGAAGCAATGAGCAGTTCTTC | CASSFRTGRSNEQFF
TRBJ2-5 | . | TRBV6-5 | . | TGTGCCAGCAGACAAGGAGGGAATGTCCAAGAGACCCAGTACTTC | CASRQGGNVQETQYF
TRBJ2-7 | . | TRBV7-9 | . | TGTGCCAGCAGCTTAGATCTGGCCGAGCAGTACTTC | CASSLDLAEQYF
TRBJ1-2 | . | TRBV4-1 | . | TGCGCCAGCAGCCAAGCCCGACAGTCTGGCCATGGCTACACCTTC | CASSQARQSGHGYTF
TRBJ2-3 | TRBD2 | TRBV5-4 | few | TGTGCCAGCAGCTTGGGACTAGCGGGAGTCGAACCTAGCACAGATACGCAGTATTTT | CASSLGLAGVEPSTDTQYF
TRBJ2-3 | TRBD2 | TRBV19 | . | TGTGCCAGTGGTGGACTAGCCCATTACACAGATACGCAGTATTTT | CASGGLAHYTDTQYF
TRBJ2-1 | . | TRBV11-2 | . | TGTGCCAGCAGCTTAGGCCGGGAATCGTACAATGAGCAGTTCTTC | CASSLGRESYNEQFF
TRBJ1-2 | TRBD1 | TRBV6-4 | . | TGTGCCAGCAGTGCCCGGGACAGGGGTGACTATGGCTACACCTTC | CASSARDRGDYGYTF
TRBJ2-7 | TRBD1 | TRBV30 | . | TGTGCCTGGGGACAGGGTAGCTACGAGCAGTACTTC | CAWGQGSYEQYF
TRBJ2-6 | TRBD1 | TRBV18 | once | TGTGCCAGCTCATCCTGGACAGGTACTGCGGGGGCCAACGTCCTGACTTTC | CASSSWTGTAGANVLTF